Below are 29 T cell receptor beta chains sequenced from a single sample in a study of cytomegalovirus exposure and HLA in healthy donors (dated by TCRdb to about 2017). Receptor libraries were prepared by the immunoSEQ multiplex PCR assay. The multiplex PCR relied on a mix of 60 forward primers for TCR Vbeta segments and 13 reverse primers for TCR Jbeta segments. TCRdb re-hosts the immuneACCESS table, in-frame sequences only. Its copies lack some clones; in the studies checked, an unresolved V gene accounts for under half of them, and the cause for the rest is not known. The sample's table covers approximately 110,000 clones. The ten largest clones take up approximately 0.93% of the sample. Sequences were obtained from PBMCs. All receptors derive from a man between 18 and 29 years old in good health and CMV-seronegative.

The chain is built from TRBV28 and TRBJ2-7; TRBD2 agrees at 8 bases. This CDR3 has 14 residues. V trimming: 5 bases; J trimming: 3 bases; junction bases outside the gene matches: 6. CDR1 is MDHEN and CDR2 is SYDVKM in the germline V gene. In DNA form, the CDR3 reads TGTGCCAGCAGTGAGACTAGCGACAACTACGAGCAGTACTTC. Translated: CASSETSDNYEQYF.

The chain combines TRBV9 with TRBJ1-2, with a tentative D call TRBD1 (5 bases). The V gene's germline CDR1 is SGDLS and CDR2 YYNGEE. V shed 3 bases and J shed 2 bases, with 20 bases lying between them. The CDR3 extends over 17 amino acids. Here the CDR3 reads CASSANKANRLNYGYTF. CDR3 bases: TGTGCCAGCAGCGCTAATAAAGCGAACAGGTTAAACTATGGCTACACCTTC.

The chain recombines TRBV6-1 with TRBJ1-5, with D unclear. This CDR3 spans 13 amino acids. Germline assignment: CDR1 MNHNS and CDR2 SASEGT. V was trimmed by 1 base and J by 4 bases, leaving 5 bases between them. CDR3 residues: CASSEGSNQPQHF. The CDR3 region has the DNA TGTGCCAGCAGTGAAGGGAGTAATCAGCCCCAGCATTTT.

This chain uses TRBV12-5 with TRBJ2-7; D is unclear. The CDR3 runs to 12 residues. In germline, CDR1 is LGHNT, CDR2 FRNRAP. V was pared by 1 base and J by 7 bases, with 8 bases between. The CDR3 DNA is TGTGCTAGTGGTTTGGATCGGCGGGAGCAGTACTTC. Its protein product is CASGLDRREQYF.

The chain uses TRBV7-3 and TRBJ2-2; 8 bases match TRBD2. Trimming took 1 base from V and 1 from J; bases not matched to a gene: 17. Germline V gene lookup returns CDR1 SGHTA and CDR2 FQGTGA. The CDR3 runs 21 residues. CDR3 sequence: CASSLRDVRRLASQNTGELFF. CDR3 in DNA: TGTGCCAGCAGCTTAAGGGATGTAAGGAGACTAGCGAGCCAGAACACCGGGGAGCTGTTTTTT.

The chain is built from TRBV19 and TRBJ1-3, with 9 positions matching TRBD1. V shed 6 bases, J shed 0 bases, and the junction held 6 bases outside the gene matches. CDR1 is LNHDA and CDR2 is SQIVND in the germline V gene (reference sequence). This CDR3 has 16 amino acids. CDR3 coding DNA: TGTGCCAGTAGACGGACAGGGGATTACTCTGGAAACACCATATATTTT. Translated: CASRRTGDYSGNTIYF.

The J gene is TRBJ1-2, the V gene TRBV29-1; 7 bases line up with TRBD1. Looked up from germline, CDR1 is SQVTM and CDR2 is ANQGSEA. The V gene end was trimmed by 5 bases and the J gene end by 1 base; junction bases not matched to a gene: 7. CDR3 length equals 14 residues. This chain's CDR3 is CSVQGDSHNYGYTF. CDR3 coding DNA: TGCAGCGTTCAAGGGGACAGCCATAACTATGGCTACACCTTC. Full variable domain (outside the CDR3, taken from reference TRBV29-1 and TRBJ1-2): SAVISQKPSRDICQRGTSLTIQCQVDSQVTMMFWYRQQPGQSLTLIATANQGSEATYESGFVIDKFPISRPNLTFSTLTVSNMSPEDSSIYLCSVQGDSHNYGYTFGSGTRLTVV.

This chain links TRBV7-2 with TRBJ2-7, with D perhaps TRBD2 (5 bases). The germline V and J ends were trimmed by 1 base and 7 bases, with 11 bases remaining between them. CDR1 and CDR2 from the germline V gene are SGHTA and FQGNSA. There are 13 residues in the CDR3. The CDR3 nucleotides are TGTGCCAGCAGCTTAGTGGGAGTGAGGGAGCAGTACTTC. Its translation is CASSLVGVREQYF.

This chain uses TRBV7-9 with TRBJ1-2, with D unresolved. Per the germline V gene, CDR1 is SEHNR and CDR2 is FQNEAQ (reference sequence). The ends were cut back, 1 base at V and 2 bases at J, with 5 bases in the middle. This CDR3 contains 13 residues. The CDR3 DNA reads as TGTGCCAGCAGCTTAGGCGGAAACTATGGCTACACCTTC. Protein: CASSLGGNYGYTF.

V and J are TRBV7-6 and TRBJ1-1, with 8 bases lining up with TRBD1. There are 17 residues in the CDR3. Germline CDR1 and CDR2: SGHVS and FNYEAQ. J gave up 5 bases and V 1 base, and 12 bases lay outside the gene matches. CDR3 nucleotides: TGTGCCAGCAGCTTAGAGTTTCAGGACAGGGTGGATACTGAAGCTTTCTTT. Translating gives CASSLEFQDRVDTEAFF.

J is TRBJ2-1 and V is TRBV5-1; D is possibly TRBD1 (6 bases). This CDR3 region has 14 residues. The V gene lost 0 bases and the J gene lost 8 bases, with 12 bases spanning the gap. Germline CDR1 is SGHRS and CDR2 is YFSETQ. This CDR3 reads CASSLESGGDEQFF. The CDR3 DNA follows: TGCGCCAGCAGCTTGGAGTCTGGGGGCGATGAGCAGTTCTTC. Full variable domain (outside the CDR3, taken from reference TRBV5-1 and TRBJ2-1): KAGVTQTPRYLIKTRGQQVTLSCSPISGHRSVSWYQQTPGQGLQFLFEYFSETQRNKGNFPGRFSGRQFSNSRSEMNVSTLELGDSALYLCASSLESGGDEQFFGPGTRLTVL.

CDR3 coding DNA: TGTGCCACCAGGGGGCTTACTGGAAACACCATATATTTT. Protein product: CATRGLTGNTIYF. The chain combines TRBV25-1 with TRBJ1-3; 8 bases line up with TRBD1. V gave up 10 bases and J gave up 2 bases; unmatched junction bases: 4. CDR3 length: 13 residues. Germline CDR1 reads MGHDK; CDR2 reads SYGVNS.

This chain uses TRBV2 with TRBJ1-1, with D hard to call. The CDR3 consists of 12 residues. Trimming pared 4 bases from V and 6 bases from J, leaving 9 bases between. Germline V CDR1 and CDR2: SNHLY, FYNNEI. CDR3 DNA sequence: TGTGCCAGCAGTGTGGAGCACGCTGAAGCTTTCTTT. Protein sequence: CASSVEHAEAFF.

The V call is TRBV27, the J call TRBJ1-1, with 12 bases matching TRBD1. Germline V gene lookup returns CDR1 MNHEY and CDR2 SMNVEV (reference sequence). There are 15 residues in the CDR3. The J segment lost 7 bases and the V segment lost 5 bases, leaving 8 bases of the junction unmatched. In DNA, the CDR3 is TGTGCCAGCAGTACCGGGACAGGGGGCGACGGTGAAGCTTTCTTT. This sequence encodes CASSTGTGGDGEAFF.

The chain has TRBV6-5 and TRBJ2-5; D remains ambiguous. The V end lost 0 bases, the J end lost 13 bases, and 12 bases lay between the germline ends. This CDR3 spans 12 amino acids. CDR1 is MNHEY, CDR2 SVGAGI, per germline. DNA for the CDR3: TGTGCCAGCAGTTACTCCACACAGCCCGCGTACTTC. Protein sequence: CASSYSTQPAYF.

The genes are TRBV6-5 and TRBJ2-7, with 7 bases aligning to TRBD2. V was clipped by 0 bases and J by 7 bases; unmatched bases: 12. The CDR3 has 16 amino acids. CDR1 is MNHEY and CDR2 is SVGAGI in the germline V gene. The CDR3 sequence is CASSYSELAGPGEQYF. The CDR3 bases are TGTGCCAGCAGTTACTCTGAGTTAGCGGGTCCCGGAGAGCAGTACTTC.

The chain couples TRBV29-1 to TRBJ2-7, with D possibly TRBD1 on 7 matching bases. V lost 7 bases, J lost 6 bases, and 19 bases lay in between. CDR3 length: 13 residues. CDR1 is SQVTM and CDR2 is ANQGSEA in the germline V gene. The CDR3 coding sequence is TGCAGCGCTGCGGGACAGTCCCCTTCCGAGCAGTACTTC. Encoded protein: CSAAGQSPSEQYF.

In DNA form, the CDR3 reads TGTGCCACCAGCAGAGCCCTACCTGAGCCCCAGCATTTT. It codes for CATSRALPEPQHF. This chain joins TRBV15 and TRBJ1-5; D not resolved. The CDR3 runs 13 residues. The germline gives CDR1 LNHNV, CDR2 YYDKDF (reference sequence). Trimming removed 1 base from V and 8 bases from J, with 9 bases in between.

The chain couples TRBV18 to TRBJ2-3; 10 positions match TRBD2. V lost 5 bases and J lost 6; bases outside the gene matches: 5. CDR3 length: 14 residues. The germline V gene has CDR1 KGHSH and CDR2 LQKENI. The chain's CDR3 is CASSSSGSRDTQYF. CDR3 bases: TGTGCCAGCTCATCTAGCGGGAGTAGGGATACGCAGTATTTT.

This chain uses TRBV28 with TRBJ2-1; TRBD2 matches 7 bases. This CDR3 spans 11 amino acids. Losses at the gene ends were 6 bases for V and 9 bases for J; bases not matched to a gene: 2. CDR1 and CDR2 from the germline V gene are MDHEN and SYDVKM. The CDR3 is CASSLAAEQFF. DNA for the CDR3: TGTGCCAGCAGCCTAGCGGCTGAGCAGTTCTTC.

The V and J genes are TRBV27 and TRBJ1-5; TRBD1 agrees at 8 bases. The V gene end was trimmed by 8 bases and the J gene end by 4 bases; junction bases not matched to a gene: 10. The V gene's germline CDR1 is MNHEY and CDR2 SMNVEV (reference sequence). The CDR3 runs to 15 residues. CDR3 in DNA: TGTGCCAGCGGTGAACAGGGGGTAACGAATCAGCCCCAGCATTTT. It codes for CASGEQGVTNQPQHF.

The rearrangement uses TRBV25-1 and TRBJ2-2, with D perhaps matching TRBD1 (7 bases). The germline V and J ends were trimmed by 2 bases and 1 base, with 11 bases remaining between them. Germline-derived CDR1 and CDR2 are MGHDK and SYGVNS. The CDR3 covers 16 residues. The CDR3 bases are TGTGCCAGCAGTGAACGGGGGACAGTGAACACCGGGGAGCTGTTTTTT. It yields the protein CASSERGTVNTGELFF.

The rearrangement links TRBV4-1 to TRBJ1-1; D is perhaps TRBD1 (5 bases). Per the germline V gene, CDR1 is MGHRA and CDR2 is YSYEKL. The CDR3 is made up of 14 amino acids. V lost 3 bases to trimming and J lost 5 bases, with 13 bases between them. CDR3 protein: CASSQAGSTTEAFF. The CDR3 coding sequence is TGCGCCAGCAGCCAGGCAGGGTCTACGACTGAAGCTTTCTTT.

This rearrangement joins TRBV10-3 to TRBJ2-1, with D possibly matching TRBD1 (10 bases). The V gene lost 7 bases and the J gene lost 8 bases, with 27 bases spanning the gap. The germline gives CDR1 ENHRY, CDR2 SYGVKD. This CDR3 contains 17 residues. CDR3 sequence reads: CAIKSDRGLAGLHEQFF. CDR3 nucleotide sequence: TGTGCCATCAAATCAGACAGGGGGCTAGCGGGACTTCATGAGCAGTTCTTC.

The chain combines TRBV2 with TRBJ2-7; 7 positions agree with TRBD1. The J segment lost 4 bases and the V segment lost 1 base, leaving 4 bases of the junction unmatched. The V gene's germline CDR1 is SNHLY and CDR2 FYNNEI. CDR3 size: 14 residues. The CDR3: CASSEVVRGYEQYF. Written as DNA, the CDR3 is TGTGCCAGCAGTGAAGTTGTCAGGGGGTACGAGCAGTACTTC.

The genes are TRBV6-5 and TRBJ2-2, with 11 nucleotides matching TRBD1. The CDR3 length is 15 residues. Germline CDR1 and CDR2: MNHEY and SVGAGI. V shed 6 bases, J shed 4 bases, and the junction held 4 bases outside the gene matches. The DNA for the CDR3 is TGTGCCAGCAGCCCCGGGACAGGGGGCACCGGGGAGCTGTTTTTT. Translation gives CASSPGTGGTGELFF.

The genes are TRBV12-5 and TRBJ1-1, with 9 bases matching TRBD1. Germline V gene lookup returns CDR1 LGHNT and CDR2 FRNRAP. V lost 6 bases, J lost 6 bases, and 11 bases stayed unmatched. The CDR3 spans 15 residues. As DNA, the CDR3 is TGTGCTAGTGGCCCACCGGGACAGGGTAGGGCTGAAGCTTTCTTT. Translated: CASGPPGQGRAEAFF. The full variable domain, completed using reference TRBV12-5 and TRBJ1-1, is DARVTQTPRHKVTEMGQEVTMRCQPILGHNTVFWYRQTMMQGLELLAYFRNRAPLDDSGMPKDRFSAEMPDATLATLKIQPSEPRDSAVYFCASGPPGQGRAEAFFGQGTRLTVV.

A remark on this clone: A read error may account for a junction end that differs from germline. The V gene is TRBV29-1, the J gene TRBJ2-7; tentatively, D is TRBD1 (6 bases). The CDR3 spans 13 residues. CDR1 and CDR2 (germline): SQVTM, ANQGSEA. The CDR3 region has the DNA TGCAGCGTTGGCCAGGGGTTATCCTGCGAGCAGTACTTC. This sequence encodes CSVGQGLSCEQYF.

The genes are TRBV6-1 and TRBJ1-1; D might be TRBD1 (6 bases). In germline, CDR1 is MNHNS, CDR2 SASEGT. The CDR3 has 14 residues. V dropped 6 bases and J dropped 4 bases, with 15 bases sitting between them. CDR3 sequence reads: CASSPNTGRTEAFF. The CDR3 region has the DNA TGTGCCAGCAGCCCCAATACAGGGCGCACTGAAGCTTTCTTT.